This record covers a single T cell receptor (beta chain). Its specificity is unknown. The data originate from a study of cytomegalovirus exposure and HLA in healthy donors. Primers: 60 Vbeta forward and 13 Jbeta reverse. Data came from immunoSEQ multiplex PCR; TCRdb stores just in-frame clones and leaves some out. Of around 170,000 clones in the sample, more than 70% were seen once. Study observations and caveats: Some V segments, TRBV6-2 and TRBV6-3 among them, were indistinguishable and were therefore excluded.

CDR3 length: 13 amino acids. The V gene's germline CDR1 is SNHLY and CDR2 FYNNEI. J gave up 4 bases and V 7 bases, and 4 bases lay outside the gene matches. The V gene is TRBV2, the J gene TRBJ2-7; 10 nucleotides line up with TRBD2. The sequencing input was PBMCs. The TCR originated in a girl aged 10-17 years in good health and CMV-seronegative. CDR3 nucleotide sequence: TGTGCCAGCACTTCGACTAGCGGGTACGAGCAGTACTTC. It is translated as CASTSTSGYEQYF. Variable domain in full (rest from reference TRBV2 and TRBJ2-7): EPEVTQTPSHQVTQMGQEVILRCVPISNHLYFYWYRQILGQKVEFLVSFYNNEISEKSEIFDDQFSVERPDGSNFTLKIRSTKLEDSAMYFCASTSTSGYEQYFGPGTRLTVT.